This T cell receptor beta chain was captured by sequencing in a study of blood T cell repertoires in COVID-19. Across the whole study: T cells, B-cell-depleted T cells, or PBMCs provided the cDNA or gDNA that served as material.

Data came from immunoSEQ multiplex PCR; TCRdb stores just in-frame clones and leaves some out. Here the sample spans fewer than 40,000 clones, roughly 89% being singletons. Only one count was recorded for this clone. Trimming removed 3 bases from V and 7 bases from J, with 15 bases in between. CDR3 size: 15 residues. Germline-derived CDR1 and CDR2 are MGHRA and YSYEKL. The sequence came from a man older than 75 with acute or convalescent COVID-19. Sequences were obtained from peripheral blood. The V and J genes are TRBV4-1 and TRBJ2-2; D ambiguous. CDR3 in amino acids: CASSQSPVYGGELFF. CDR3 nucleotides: TGCGCCAGCAGCCAGTCGCCCGTCTACGGCGGGGAGCTGTTTTTT.